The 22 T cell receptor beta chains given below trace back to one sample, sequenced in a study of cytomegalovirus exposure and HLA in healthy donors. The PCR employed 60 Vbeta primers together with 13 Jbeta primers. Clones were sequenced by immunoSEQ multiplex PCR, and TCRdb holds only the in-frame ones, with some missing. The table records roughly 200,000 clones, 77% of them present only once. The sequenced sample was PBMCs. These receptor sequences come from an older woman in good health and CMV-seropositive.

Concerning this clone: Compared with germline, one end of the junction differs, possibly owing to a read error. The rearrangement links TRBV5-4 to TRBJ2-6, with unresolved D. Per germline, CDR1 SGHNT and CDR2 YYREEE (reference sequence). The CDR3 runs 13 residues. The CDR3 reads CASSFASANGLTF. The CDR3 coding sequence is TGTGCCAGCAGCTTTGCCTCCGCCAACGGCCTGACTTTC.

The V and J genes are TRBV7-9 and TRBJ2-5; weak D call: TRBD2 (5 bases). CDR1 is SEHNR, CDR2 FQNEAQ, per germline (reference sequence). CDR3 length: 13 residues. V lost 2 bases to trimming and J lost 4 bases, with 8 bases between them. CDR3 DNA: TGTGCCAGCAGCTTATGGGCGGGAGAGACCCAGTACTTC. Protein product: CASSLWAGETQYF. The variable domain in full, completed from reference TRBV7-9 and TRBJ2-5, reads DTGVSQNPRHKITKRGQNVTFRCDPISEHNRLYWYRQTLGQGPEFLTYFQNEAQLEKSRLLSDRFSAERPKGSFSTLEIQRTEQGDSAMYLCASSLWAGETQYFGPGTRLLVL.

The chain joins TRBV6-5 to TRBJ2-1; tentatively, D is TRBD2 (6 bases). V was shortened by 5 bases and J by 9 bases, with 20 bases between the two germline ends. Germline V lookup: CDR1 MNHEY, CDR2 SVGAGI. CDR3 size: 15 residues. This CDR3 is CASSRGTHFRSEQFF. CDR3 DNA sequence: TGTGCCAGCAGTCGCGGGACCCACTTCCGTAGTGAGCAGTTCTTC.

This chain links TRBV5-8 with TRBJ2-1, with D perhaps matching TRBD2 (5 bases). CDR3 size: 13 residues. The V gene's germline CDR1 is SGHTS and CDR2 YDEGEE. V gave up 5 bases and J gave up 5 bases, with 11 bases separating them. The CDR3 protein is CASRARGNNEQFF. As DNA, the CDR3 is TGTGCCAGCAGAGCTAGAGGGAACAATGAGCAGTTCTTC.

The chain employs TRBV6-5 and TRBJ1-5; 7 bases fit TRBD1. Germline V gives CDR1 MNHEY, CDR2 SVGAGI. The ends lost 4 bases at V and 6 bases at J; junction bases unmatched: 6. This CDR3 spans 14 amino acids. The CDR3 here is CASSFTGDTQPQHF. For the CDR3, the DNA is TGTGCCAGCAGTTTTACAGGGGACACTCAGCCCCAGCATTTT.

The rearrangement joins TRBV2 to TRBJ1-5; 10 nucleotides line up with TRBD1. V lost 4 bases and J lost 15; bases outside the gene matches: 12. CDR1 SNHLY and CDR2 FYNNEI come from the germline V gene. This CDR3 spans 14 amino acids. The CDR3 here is CASSVTGGSDVRHF. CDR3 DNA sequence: TGTGCCAGCAGTGTGACAGGGGGCTCCGATGTTAGGCATTTT.

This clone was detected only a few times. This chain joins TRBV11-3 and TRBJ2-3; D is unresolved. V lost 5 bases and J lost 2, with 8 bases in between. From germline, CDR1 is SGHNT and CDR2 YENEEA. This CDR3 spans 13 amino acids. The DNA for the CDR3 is TGTGCCAGCAGCCCCCTCTCCACAGATACGCAGTATTTT. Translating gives CASSPLSTDTQYF.

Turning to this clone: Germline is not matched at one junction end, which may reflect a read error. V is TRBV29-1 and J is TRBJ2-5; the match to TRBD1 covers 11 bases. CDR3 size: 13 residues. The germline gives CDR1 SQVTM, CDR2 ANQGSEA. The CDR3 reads CSAGQGAQGTQYF. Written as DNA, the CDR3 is TGCAGCGCCGGACAGGGGGCGCAAGGGACCCAGTACTTC.

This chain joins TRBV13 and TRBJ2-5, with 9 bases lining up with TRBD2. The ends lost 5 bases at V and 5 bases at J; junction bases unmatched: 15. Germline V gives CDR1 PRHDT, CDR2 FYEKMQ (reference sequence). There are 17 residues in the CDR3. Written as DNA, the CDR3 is TGTGCCAGCAGCCCCCCTATGCGGGAGGGCCGAAGTGAGACCCAGTACTTC. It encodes CASSPPMREGRSETQYF.

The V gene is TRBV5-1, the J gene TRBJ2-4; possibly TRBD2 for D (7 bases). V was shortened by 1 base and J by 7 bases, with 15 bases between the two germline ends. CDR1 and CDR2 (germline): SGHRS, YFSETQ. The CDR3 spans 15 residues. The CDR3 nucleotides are TGCGCCAGCAGCTTGTTAGGGGGGGGGCCCAACATTCAGTACTTC. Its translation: CASSLLGGGPNIQYF.

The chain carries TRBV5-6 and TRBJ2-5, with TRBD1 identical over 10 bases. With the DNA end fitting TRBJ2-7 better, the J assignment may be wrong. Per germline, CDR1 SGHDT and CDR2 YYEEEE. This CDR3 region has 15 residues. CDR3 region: CASSLSGTGDHEQYF. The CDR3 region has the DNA TGTGCCAGCAGCTTGTCCGGGACAGGGGATCACGAGCAGTACTTC.

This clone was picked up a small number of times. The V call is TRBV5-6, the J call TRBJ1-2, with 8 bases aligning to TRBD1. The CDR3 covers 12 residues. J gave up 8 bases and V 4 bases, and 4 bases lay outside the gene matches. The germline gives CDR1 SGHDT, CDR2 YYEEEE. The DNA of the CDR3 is TGTGCCAGCAGCCCGGACAGGGTAGGCTACACCTTC. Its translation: CASSPDRVGYTF.

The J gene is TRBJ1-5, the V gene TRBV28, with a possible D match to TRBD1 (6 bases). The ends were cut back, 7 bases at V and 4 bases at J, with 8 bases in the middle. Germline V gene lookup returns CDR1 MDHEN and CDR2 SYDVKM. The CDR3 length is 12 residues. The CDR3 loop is CASTQGNQPQHF. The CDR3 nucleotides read TGTGCCAGCACGCAGGGGAATCAGCCCCAGCATTTT.

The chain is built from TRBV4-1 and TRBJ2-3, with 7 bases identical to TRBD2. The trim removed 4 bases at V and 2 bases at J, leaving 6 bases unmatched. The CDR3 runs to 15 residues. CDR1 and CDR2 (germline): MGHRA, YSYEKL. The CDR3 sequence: CASSRTLADTDTQYF. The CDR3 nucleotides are TGCGCCAGCAGCCGGACCCTAGCGGACACAGATACGCAGTATTTT.

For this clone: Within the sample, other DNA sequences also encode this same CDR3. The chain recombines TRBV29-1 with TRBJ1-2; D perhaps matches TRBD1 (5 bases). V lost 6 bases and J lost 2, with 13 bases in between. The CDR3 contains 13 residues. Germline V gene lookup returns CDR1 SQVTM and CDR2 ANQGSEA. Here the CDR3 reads CSVRTGGNYGYTF. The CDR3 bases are TGCAGCGTAAGGACGGGGGGGAACTATGGCTACACCTTC.

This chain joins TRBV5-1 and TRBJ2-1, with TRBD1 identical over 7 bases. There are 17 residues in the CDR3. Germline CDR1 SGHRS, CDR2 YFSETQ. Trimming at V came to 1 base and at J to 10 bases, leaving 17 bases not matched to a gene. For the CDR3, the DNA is TGCGCCAGCAGCTTGCCCTCCGGGACAGATCCCTCTTACGAGCAGTTCTTC. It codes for CASSLPSGTDPSYEQFF.

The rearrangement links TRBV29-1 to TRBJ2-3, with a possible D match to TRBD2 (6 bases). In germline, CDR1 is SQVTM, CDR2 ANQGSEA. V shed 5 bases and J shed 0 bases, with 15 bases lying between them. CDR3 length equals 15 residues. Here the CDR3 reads CSVKFDGTSTDTQYF. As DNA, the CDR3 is TGCAGCGTTAAGTTTGATGGGACTAGCACAGATACGCAGTATTTT.

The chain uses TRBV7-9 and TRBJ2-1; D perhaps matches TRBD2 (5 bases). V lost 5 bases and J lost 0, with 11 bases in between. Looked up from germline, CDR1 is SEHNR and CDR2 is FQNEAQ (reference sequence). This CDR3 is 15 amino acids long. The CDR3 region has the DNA TGTGCCAGCAGCCCCCGTGGGAGCTCCTACAATGAGCAGTTCTTC. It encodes CASSPRGSSYNEQFF.

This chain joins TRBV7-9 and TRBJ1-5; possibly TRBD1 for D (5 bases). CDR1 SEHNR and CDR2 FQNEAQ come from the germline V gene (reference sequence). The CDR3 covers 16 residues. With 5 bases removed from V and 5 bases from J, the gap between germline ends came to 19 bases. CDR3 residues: CASSQRDPAGDQPQHF. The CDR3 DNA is TGTGCCAGCAGCCAACGGGACCCGGCGGGGGATCAGCCCCAGCATTTT.

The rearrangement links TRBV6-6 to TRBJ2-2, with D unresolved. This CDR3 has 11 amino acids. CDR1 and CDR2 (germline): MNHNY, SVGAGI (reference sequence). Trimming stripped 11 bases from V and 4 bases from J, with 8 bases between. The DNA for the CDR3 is TGTGCCGCCCAGGTCACCGGGGAGCTGTTTTTT. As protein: CAAQVTGELFF.

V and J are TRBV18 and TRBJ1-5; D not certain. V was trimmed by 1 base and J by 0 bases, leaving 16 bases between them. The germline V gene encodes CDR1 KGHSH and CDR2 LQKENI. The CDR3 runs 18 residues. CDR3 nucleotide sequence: TGTGCCAGCTCACCACAGTTGGAGAGTAGTTATAGCAATCAGCCCCAGCATTTT. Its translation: CASSPQLESSYSNQPQHF.

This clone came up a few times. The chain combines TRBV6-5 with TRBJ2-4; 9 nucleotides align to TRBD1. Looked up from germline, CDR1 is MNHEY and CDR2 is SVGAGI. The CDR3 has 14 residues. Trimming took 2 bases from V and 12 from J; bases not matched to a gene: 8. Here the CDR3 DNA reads TGTGCCAGCAGTTACAGGGACAGGGAGGACAGTCAGTACTTC. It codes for CASSYRDREDSQYF.